These 2 T cell receptor beta chains share one sample of origin, sequenced in a study of T cells in Graves' hyperthyroidism and ophthalmopathy. RNA transcripts yielded amplified TCR beta CDR3 regions. First-round RT-PCR with HTBI primers amplified the TCR CDR3 region. TCRdb recomputed calls from the multiplex PCR reads with MiXCR, one row per CDR3 protein. This table has over 550,000 distinct CDR3 sequences, 16% appearing once. The material sequenced was blood. The receptors derive from a woman under 30 with Graves' hyperthyroidism.

The chain links TRBV6-5 to TRBJ1-2, with D possibly being TRBD1 (5 bases). V was pared by 0 bases and J by 6 bases, with 14 bases between. The CDR3 loop spans 15 amino acids. Germline assignment: CDR1 MNHEY and CDR2 SVGAGI. CDR3 loop: CASSYSGTDTHGYTF. CDR3 nucleotides: TGTGCCAGCAGTTACTCGGGGACGGATACACATGGCTACACCTTC.

This clonotype turned up a few times. This chain connects TRBV7-3 to TRBJ2-1; either TRBD1 or TRBD2 may supply D (6 bases each). V dropped 5 bases and J dropped 6 bases, with 17 bases sitting between them. The CDR3 loop spans 15 amino acids. The germline gives CDR1 SGHTA, CDR2 FQGTGA. The CDR3 protein is CASSLLSGAGNEQFF. As DNA, the CDR3 is TGTGCCAGCAGCCTGCTTTCGGGGGCTGGCAATGAGCAGTTCTTC.